This TCR beta chain was profiled in a study of liver allograft versus peripheral blood T cells. For the study at large: A comparison was made between T cell receptor repertoires in transplanted livers and those in recipients' peripheral blood.

Study-level points and caveats: According to reports, the T cell receptor repertoires inside liver allografts differed from those in peripheral blood.

This clonotype is medium-sized. Its specificity is unknown. V lost 5 bases and J 5 bases, leaving 12 bases between the germline ends. The germline gives CDR1 MNHEY, CDR2 SVGAGI. There are 13 residues in the CDR3. One entry per CDR3 protein results from TCRdb running MiXCR on the reads. The sample has around 12,000 distinct CDR3 sequences; less than 20% are singletons. V is TRBV6-5 and J is TRBJ1-1, with D perhaps TRBD1 (5 bases). The receptor was isolated from a human patient who had a liver transplant. Some of the T cells might come from the graft donor. CDR3 in DNA: TGTGCCAGCAGTAAGTGGGACCGGACTGAAGCTTTCTTT. It codes for CASSKWDRTEAFF.